This T cell receptor (beta chain) was retrieved from a study of T cells in Graves' hyperthyroidism and ophthalmopathy (dated by TCRdb to between 2018 and 2020). Looking at the study overall: Peripheral blood samples were taken at initial diagnosis, before any treatment was given. In about 6 Graves' hyperthyroidism patients, the study also compared T-cell repertoires from thyroid tissue with T-cell repertoires from blood. Prospective prediction of ophthalmopathy was tested in an independent validation cohort consisting of 18 to 20 hyperthyroidism patients and more than 15 patients who later progressed to ophthalmopathy. A discovery cohort of about a hundred patients, about 40 with Graves' ophthalmopathy and 57 with stable Graves' hyperthyroidism, was used to find distinguishing TCR V-J signatures. After blood sampling, hyperthyroidism patients were treated with methimazole at a starting dose of 30 mg daily, and ophthalmopathy patients were treated with high-dose intravenous methylprednisolone. TCR Vbeta CDR3 sequencing of 135 peripheral blood samples (over 40 ophthalmopathy, 75 hyperthyroidism and about 17 progressor patients) is reported in the paper. For training and testing, the approximately 92 patients in the discovery cohort were randomly divided in a 7:3 ratio.

Comments on this clonotype: Its recognized antigen is unknown. No base quality information exists; no much larger clone differs at one position.

On the study overall, not on this receptor specifically: Ophthalmopathy was separated from stable hyperthyroidism by a 13 V-J signature model, with 85% to 90% sensitivity and roughly 84% specificity obtained in cross-validation and 80%/75% obtained in testing. No statistical method was used to set the sample size in advance, and investigators knew the group allocation. In validation, the model predicted progression to ophthalmopathy with approximately 70% sensitivity and around 72% specificity, a median of around 6.6 months before onset. Most expanded thyroid clonotypes (frequency above 0.001) were also detected in blood, suggesting blood repertoires may reflect thyroid immune responses.

The TCR beta CDR3 regions were amplified from the RNA transcripts. A first-round RT-PCR of the TCR CDR3 used the HTBI primer set with the Qiagen OneStep RT-PCR kit. A second multiplex PCR round built the libraries, followed by size selection and purification. Sequencing of the libraries was done on an Illumina HiSeq2000 using paired-end 100 bp reads. As for how the authors treated the data: SOAPnuke was used to process the raw data, with reads discarded if the reads contained adapters or uncalled bases, had a mean Phred below 15, or lacked an exact constant-primer or identifier match. High-quality paired reads were merged using COPE v1.2.5, and each unique nucleotide sequence was defined as a clonotype. Clonotypes were aligned to IMGT TRBV, TRBD and TRBJ reference segments using MiTCR v1.1. The analysis was restricted to V-J combinations with a frequency above 0.0001, which together covered roughly 99% of the repertoires. The TCS score was defined as the ratio of F50 (clonal expansion) to E x V (chaos), calculated using BLOSUM62-based TCRdist between CDR3 peptides within each V-J. Welch's t-statistics and random forest reduced approximately 520 V-J features to 13, which were used in a naive Bayes classifier (R e1071). In TCRdb, the public reads were trimmed at Q25 with fastp and aligned with MiXCR, with productive beta chains retained. Each CDR3 protein appears once, grouped with its most common genes and DNA. TCRdb's processing, not the authors', yielded these V and J calls. Counted in this sample were some 570,000 distinct CDR3 sequences; roughly 17% of them appeared once. Under 20% of the sample goes to the ten largest clones.

Moderately to severely active disease, a Clinical Activity Score of at least 3, a NOSPECS grade of at least 4, and a duration under 3 months were present in ophthalmopathy patients. Exclusion was applied to patients with uncontrolled infections, other autoimmune diseases, pregnancy or lactation. Clinical symptoms, serum thyroxine and TRAb, thyroid ultrasound, and orbital computed tomography formed the basis for the diagnoses. PBMCs were separated from approximately 9.9 ml of fresh peripheral blood using Ficoll-Paque density gradient centrifugation. Total RNA was extracted using Trizol reagent, and RNA quality was assessed on an Agilent 2100 Bioanalyzer. This TCR came from a woman between 18 and 30 years old with Graves' ophthalmopathy. Sequenced: blood.

The CDR3 protein is CASSVTATTADTQYF. The DNA is TGTGCCAGCAGTGTTACCGCCACTACGGCAGATACGCAGTATTTT. The V gene is TRBV6-1 and the J gene is TRBJ2-3, with the D gene call left open. V is shortened by 4 bases, J by 4 bases, and the region joining them spans 15 bases. The CDR3 goes from the cysteine to the phenylalanine over 15 residues. CDR3 DNA only is kept here, 45 bases in frame from base 1. Per the germline V gene, MNHNS is the CDR1 and SASEGT is the CDR2.